A selection of T cell receptor beta chains follows, all from one sample in a study of blood T cell repertoires in COVID-19. Some clones are missing from TCRdb's copy, which holds only in-frame ones; the method was immunoSEQ multiplex PCR. The sample lists 200,000 or so clones, 84% seen once, with approximately 13% in the top ten. The sequencing input was peripheral blood. These receptor sequences come from a human donor in a cohort sampled during active COVID-19. CDR3s include the opening cysteine and the closing phenylalanine or tryptophan. The order of the fields is V gene, J gene, clone size, CDR3 protein. Clone size, where shown, is once, few, many, or a class for clones that have expanded.

TRBV11-2,TRBJ2-1,.,CASSLTGKLNEQFF
TRBV2,TRBJ2-7,once,CASSSFPGGAEQYF
TRBV3-1/TRBV3-2,TRBJ1-1,.,CASSQRQGAEAFF
TRBV27,TRBJ2-7,.,CASRPQASGSSYEQYF
TRBV28,TRBJ2-2,.,CASSNRNTGELFF
TRBV18,TRBJ1-6,.,CASSRTGVYNSPLHF
TRBV6-5,TRBJ1-5,once,CASKFDRDIQPQHF
TRBV7-9,TRBJ1-6,.,CASSFSSVYNSPLHF
TRBV6-5,TRBJ1-2,.,CASTNQGFYGYTF
TRBV12-5,TRBJ1-5,.,CASGLVRMDRVLPNQPQHF
TRBV18,TRBJ1-5,.,CASSPGGSNSNQPQHF
TRBV19,TRBJ2-2,.,CASSLQGAVTGELFF
TRBV4-1,TRBJ2-2,.,CASSHVRTGELFF
TRBV7-9,TRBJ1-6,.,CASSSQGRSYNSPLHF
TRBV10-3,TRBJ1-4,.,CAISEGGALFF
TRBV19,TRBJ2-7,once,CASRARGRPYEQYF
TRBV25-1,TRBJ2-3,.,CASSDKGHKLTDTQYF
TRBV30,TRBJ2-3,.,CAWTTRGDTQYF
TRBV28,TRBJ2-5,.,CASSPLRQGARETQYF
TRBV25-1,TRBJ2-3,.,CASSEFQLDTQYF
TRBV7-9,TRBJ2-4,.,CASSPTGPGAKNIQYF
TRBV7-9,TRBJ2-1,few,CASSSLGIAGVINEQFF
TRBV6-1,TRBJ2-7,once,CASSEALDSSYEQYF
TRBV25-1,TRBJ2-2,.,CASSGVPTELFF
TRBV15,TRBJ2-1,.,CATSGRGKISYNEQFF
TRBV19,TRBJ2-3,.,CASSPLAGGADTQYF
TRBV4-1,TRBJ2-1,.,CASSQQREYNEQFF
TRBV12-3/TRBV12-4,TRBJ1-1,.,CASGTGGAFF
TRBV30,TRBJ1-1,.,CAWSLGTGNTEAFF
TRBV27,TRBJ1-2,.,CASSPGQYYGYTF
TRBV2,TRBJ1-3,.,CASETGSENTIYF
TRBV30,TRBJ2-5,.,CAWSAASLTETQYF
TRBV5-1,TRBJ2-7,.,CASSLVGGGEQYF
TRBV18,TRBJ2-3,.,CASSPPPSDTQYF
TRBV19,TRBJ2-1,.,CASSPLGLAGVYEQFF
TRBV5-1,TRBJ1-4,.,CASSRQGATNEKLFF
TRBV4-2,TRBJ2-7,.,CASSQVSGTQDSYEQYF
TRBV6-4,TRBJ2-3,.,CASSDGPRYTQYF
TRBV7-2,TRBJ2-7,.,CASSLAYGLAGGGDSYEQYF
TRBV2,TRBJ2-3,.,CASRIFSGSSTDTQYF
TRBV29-1,TRBJ2-7,.,CSVGTSGRVEQYF
TRBV28,TRBJ2-7,.,CASRPQWDTYEQYF
TRBV3-1/TRBV3-2,TRBJ2-6,.,CASSQEFRGPHPISGANVLTF
TRBV6-6,TRBJ2-1,.,CASSGAGGSEQFF
TRBV21-1,TRBJ2-1,.,CASSTPNRYNEQFF
TRBV12-3/TRBV12-4,TRBJ2-7,once,CASSLRTKYEQYF
TRBV29-1,TRBJ2-1,.,CSARDFHNEQFF
TRBV7-2,TRBJ2-7,.,CASSLDGGSGNEQYF
TRBV6-1,TRBJ1-6,.,CASSDPGHKLSSYNSPLHF
TRBV3-1/TRBV3-2,TRBJ2-5,.,CASRPTGGETQYF
TRBV28,TRBJ1-5,.,CASSPWDSSNQPQHF
TRBV6-1,TRBJ2-2,.,CASSEEWGRTGELFF
TRBV9,TRBJ2-5,.,CASSVGQETQYF
TRBV10-2,TRBJ1-1,.,CASSADRLNTEAFF